A single sample is the source of the 25 T cell receptor beta chains below, sequenced in a study of CD8 T cells in ankylosing spondylitis. TCRdb re-analysed the 5' RACE reads in MiXCR, keeping a single row per CDR3 protein. The profile shows approximately 92,000 distinct CDR3 sequences, roughly 10% of them singletons. The sample taken for sequencing was blood, either unsorted or a sorted T cell fraction (not recorded which). The receptor set was obtained from a male donor with ankylosing spondylitis or in good health (not recorded which).

This clonotype was detected ten times or more. The gene calls are TRBV19 and TRBJ1-5, with D uncertain. V lost 6 bases to trimming and J lost 2 bases, with 8 bases between them. Germline V gene lookup returns CDR1 LNHDA and CDR2 SQIVND (reference sequence). The CDR3 spans 13 residues. CDR3 sequence reads: CASSGLGNQPQHF. The CDR3 DNA is TGTGCCAGTAGCGGCCTTGGCAATCAGCCCCAGCATTTT.

This clonotype was counted a few times. The chain joins TRBV4-1 to TRBJ1-2; the D gene is possibly TRBD1 (5 bases). Trimming took off 1 base at V and 6 bases at J, with 18 bases between the two ends. The CDR3 runs to 16 residues. Germline V gene sequence: CDR1 MGHRA, CDR2 YSYEKL. CDR3 DNA sequence: TGCGCCAGCAGCCAAGTGTTGTCCCAGGGAGGCGATGGCTACACCTTC. Amino acids: CASSQVLSQGGDGYTF.

This clonotype was seen at least ten times. The chain combines TRBV24-1 with TRBJ1-1; 7 bases match TRBD1. The V gene's germline CDR1 is KGHDR and CDR2 SFDVKD. CDR3 size: 16 residues. The V gene end was trimmed by 3 bases and the J gene end by 0 bases; junction bases not matched to a gene: 6. CDR3 sequence (DNA): TGTGCCACCAGTGATACCTCAGGGGGGCTGAACACTGAAGCTTTCTTT. It specifies CATSDTSGGLNTEAFF.

This clonotype was seen ten or more times. This chain connects TRBV5-6 to TRBJ2-7; D possibly corresponds to TRBD1 (6 bases). Deletions cut 4 bases from V and 3 bases from J, with 14 bases between. This CDR3 is built from 14 residues. Looked up from germline, CDR1 is SGHDT and CDR2 is YYEEEE. The CDR3 DNA is TGTGCCAGCAGCCACCAAGGGACAAGCTACGAGCAGTACTTC. It codes for CASSHQGTSYEQYF.

This clonotype was observed a few times. This rearrangement joins TRBV30 to TRBJ1-1; possibly TRBD1 for D (6 bases). CDR3 length equals 13 residues. V was clipped by 4 bases and J by 5 bases, with 14 bases between them. CDR1 and CDR2 (germline): GTSNPN, SVGIG (reference sequence). CDR3 sequence reads: CAWNGGQWTEAFF. CDR3 DNA sequence: TGTGCCTGGAATGGGGGGCAGTGGACTGAAGCTTTCTTT.

This clonotype was picked up many times. DNA of the CDR3: TGTGCCAGCAGCTTAGGGAGGGGGTTGAAGCGGGAGCAGTTCTTC. This gives the protein CASSLGRGLKREQFF. J is TRBJ2-1 and V is TRBV11-2, with D perhaps being TRBD1 or TRBD2 (6 bases each). CDR3 length equals 15 residues. The V and J ends lost 1 base and 10 bases respectively, with 17 bases between them. The germline V gene encodes CDR1 SGHAT and CDR2 FQNNGV.

Concerning this clonotype itself: A much larger clone lies a single base off, so this may be a read error. The chain is built from TRBV9 and TRBJ1-1; the D gene is possibly TRBD1 (6 bases). With 3 bases removed from V and 3 bases from J, the gap between germline ends came to 18 bases. Germline CDR1 and CDR2: SGDLS and YYNGEE. CDR3 length equals 16 residues. CDR3 nucleotides: TGTGCCAGCAGCGGAGCAGGGGACCTGGGTTACACTGAAGCTTTCTTT. It translates to CASSGAGDLGYTEAFF.

V gene TRBV2 combines with J gene TRBJ2-1; perhaps D is TRBD1 or TRBD2 (5 bases each). Per germline, CDR1 SNHLY and CDR2 FYNNEI. The CDR3 is made up of 15 amino acids. V gave up 0 bases and J gave up 7 bases, with 13 bases separating them. CDR3 sequence (DNA): TGTGCCAGCAGTGAAGCGGAAGTAGGGGAGAATGAGCAGTTCTTC. It codes for CASSEAEVGENEQFF.

The sample holds many counts of this clonotype. The chain combines TRBV29-1 with TRBJ2-1; D call uncertain. The V end was cut by 4 bases, the J end by 0 bases, with 10 bases between. This CDR3 has 14 amino acids. Germline V gene lookup returns CDR1 SQVTM and CDR2 ANQGSEA. As DNA, the CDR3 is TGCAGCGTTGCAGCTCCCCCCTCCTACAATGAGCAGTTCTTC. Its translation: CSVAAPPSYNEQFF.

The V call is TRBV2, the J call TRBJ1-6; TRBD1 agrees at 8 bases. Germline V gives CDR1 SNHLY, CDR2 FYNNEI. The CDR3 is 15 residues long. V lost 3 bases, J lost 14 bases, and 12 bases stayed unmatched. This CDR3 is CASSEARGRVLTLHF. The CDR3 DNA sequence: TGTGCCAGCAGTGAGGCCAGGGGGCGAGTTCTTACCCTCCACTTT.

There are many counts of this clonotype. The chain is built from TRBV3-1 and TRBJ2-7; D unclear. V lost 3 bases to trimming and J lost 0 bases, with 9 bases between them. This CDR3 has 14 residues. Germline V gene lookup returns CDR1 LGHDT and CDR2 YNNKEL (reference sequence). The CDR3 nucleotides are TGTGCCAGCAGCCACCTTCCGTCCTCCTACGAGCAGTACTTC. Its protein product is CASSHLPSSYEQYF.

This clonotype was counted many times. This chain joins TRBV9 and TRBJ2-7; 7 nucleotides line up with TRBD1. J was trimmed by 6 bases and V by 3 bases; bases with no gene match: 6. Germline V gene data show CDR1 as SGDLS and CDR2 as YYNGEE. The length of the CDR3 is 13 residues. The CDR3 here is CASSDLTGLEQYF. The DNA for the CDR3 is TGTGCCAGCAGCGACCTGACAGGGCTCGAGCAGTACTTC.

This clonotype has at least ten counts. The J gene is TRBJ1-6, the V gene TRBV3-1; D is uncertain. Germline lookup yields CDR1 LGHDT and CDR2 YNNKEL (reference sequence). The CDR3 sequence is 13 residues long. V lost 0 bases and J lost 8, with 5 bases in between. CDR3: CASSQDPDSPLHF. Written as DNA, the CDR3 is TGTGCCAGCAGCCAAGATCCCGATTCACCCCTCCACTTT.

This clonotype was seen repeatedly, ten times or more. This rearrangement joins TRBV5-1 to TRBJ1-2; D possibly corresponds to TRBD1 (5 bases). The CDR3 length is 17 residues. Germline values: CDR1 SGHRS, CDR2 YFSETQ. Trimming removed 4 bases from V and 0 bases from J, with 19 bases in between. The CDR3 sequence is CASSPDTAVPANYGYTF. Written as DNA, the CDR3 is TGCGCCAGCAGCCCGGACACGGCCGTACCAGCTAACTATGGCTACACCTTC.

The rearrangement joins TRBV7-2 to TRBJ2-2; tentatively, D is TRBD1 or TRBD2 (5 bases each). Deletions cut 7 bases from V and 2 bases from J, with 14 bases between. CDR1 and CDR2 from the germline V gene are SGHTA and FQGNSA. The CDR3 is made up of 15 amino acids. The CDR3 nucleotides are TGTGCCAGCACCCCTGGGGGACCCAACACCGGGGAGCTGTTTTTT. Residues: CASTPGGPNTGELFF.

The V gene is TRBV7-3, the J gene TRBJ1-2; 9 bases align to TRBD1. Germline values: CDR1 SGHTA, CDR2 FQGTGA. The J segment lost 4 bases and the V segment lost 4 bases, leaving 7 bases of the junction unmatched. This CDR3 region has 15 residues. The CDR3 nucleotides read TGTGCCAGCAGCTCCATACCGGGACAGGGCTATGGCTACACCTTC. It codes for CASSSIPGQGYGYTF.

This clonotype was counted many times. The V call is TRBV20-1, the J call TRBJ1-2; tentatively, D is TRBD1 (5 bases). V lost 4 bases and J lost 5, with 14 bases in between. CDR1 is DFQATT and CDR2 is SNEGSKA in the germline V gene (reference sequence). The CDR3 spans 13 residues. CDR3 nucleotides: TGCAGTGCTACCTTAAATGGGGGTTATGGCTACACCTTC. Amino acids: CSATLNGGYGYTF.

This clonotype has a count of ten or more. The V call is TRBV20-1, the J call TRBJ2-5; TRBD1 is a possible D gene (6 bases). Trimming removed 4 bases from V and 0 bases from J, with 15 bases in between. The germline V gene encodes CDR1 DFQATT and CDR2 SNEGSKA (reference sequence). The CDR3 contains 15 residues. CDR3: CSAKRGKQYQETQYF. CDR3 bases: TGCAGTGCTAAAAGGGGGAAACAGTACCAAGAGACCCAGTACTTC.

This clonotype was seen at least ten times. The rearrangement joins TRBV15 to TRBJ1-3; D unclear. The V end was cut by 0 bases, the J end by 2 bases, with 8 bases between. Germline V lookup: CDR1 LNHNV, CDR2 YYDKDF (reference sequence). The CDR3 contains 15 residues. Written as DNA, the CDR3 is TGTGCCACCAGCAGAGACCGCATAGCTGGAAACACCATATATTTT. It is translated as CATSRDRIAGNTIYF.

This clonotype was recorded many times. CDR3 sequence reads: CSVADSNQPQHF. CDR3 DNA sequence: TGCAGCGTTGCGGATAGCAATCAGCCCCAGCATTTT. This chain joins TRBV29-1 and TRBJ1-5; D is undetermined. The germline gives CDR1 SQVTM, CDR2 ANQGSEA. The CDR3 length is 12 residues. V lost 4 bases, J lost 0 bases, and 4 bases lay in between.

The table lists this clonotype with many counts. The V and J genes are TRBV19 and TRBJ2-1, with TRBD1 as a possible D gene (5 bases). V was trimmed by 2 bases and J by 2 bases, leaving 10 bases between them. Germline V gene data show CDR1 as LNHDA and CDR2 as SQIVND (reference sequence). The CDR3 extends over 15 amino acids. The CDR3 sequence is CASSISTGTYNEQFF. The CDR3 region has the DNA TGTGCCAGTAGTATAAGTACAGGAACCTACAATGAGCAGTTCTTC.

This clonotype turned up a few times. The V and J genes are TRBV28 and TRBJ1-1; D call uncertain. V was shortened by 2 bases and J by 5 bases, with 6 bases between the two germline ends. Germline CDR1 reads MDHEN; CDR2 reads SYDVKM. The CDR3 consists of 12 residues. The chain's CDR3 is CASSLGSTEAFF. DNA of the CDR3: TGTGCCAGCAGTTTAGGGAGTACTGAAGCTTTCTTT. The complete variable domain, with remaining parts taken from reference TRBV28 and TRBJ1-1, reads DVKVTQSSRYLVKRTGEKVFLECVQDMDHENMFWYRQDPGLGLRLIYFSYDVKMKEKGDIPEGYSVSREKKERFSLILESASTNQTSMYLCASSLGSTEAFFGQGTRLTVV.

This clonotype was seen repeatedly, ten times or more. V usage is TRBV5-1 and J usage is TRBJ2-5; D perhaps matches TRBD1 (6 bases). This CDR3 spans 15 amino acids. Germline V gene data show CDR1 as SGHRS and CDR2 as YFSETQ. Trimming pared 4 bases from V and 2 bases from J, leaving 15 bases between. The CDR3 DNA reads TGCGCCAGCAGCCTTCAGCCGGGACAACAAGAGACCCAGTACTTC. Translation gives CASSLQPGQQETQYF.

This clonotype was detected ten times or more. V usage is TRBV18 and J usage is TRBJ1-1, with a tentative D call TRBD1 (6 bases). V gave up 3 bases and J gave up 7 bases, with 9 bases separating them. The length of the CDR3 is 12 residues. Germline V gene lookup returns CDR1 KGHSH and CDR2 LQKENI. CDR3 nucleotide sequence: TGTGCCAGCTCACCGAACAGGGATGAAGCTTTCTTT. Residues: CASSPNRDEAFF.

This clonotype was seen repeatedly, ten times or more. The chain carries TRBV2 and TRBJ1-5; TRBD1 is a possible D gene (6 bases). This CDR3 has 14 amino acids. Trimming stripped 4 bases from V and 1 base from J, with 8 bases between. Per the germline V gene, CDR1 is SNHLY and CDR2 is FYNNEI. The CDR3 region has the DNA TGTGCCAGCAGTGGCGGGGGCAGCAATCAGCCCCAGCATTTT. Translation: CASSGGGSNQPQHF.